The present T cell receptor beta chain was sequenced within a study of OX40 agonist ivuxolimab in advanced cancers. Clones were read by immunoSEQ multiplex PCR, and TCRdb kept only the in-frame ones, dropping some. This table has some 60,000 clones, over 75% appearing once. Trimming cost V 0 bases and J 6 bases, with 15 bases left between them. Germline CDR1 reads SGHNT; CDR2 reads YYREEE (reference sequence). This CDR3 contains 15 residues. Notes on this clone: Antigen unknown.

Findings of the study overall: There was clonal expansion of CD4+ and CD8+ blood T cells by week 6 at 0.1 to 3.0 mg/kg.

The chain has TRBV5-4 and TRBJ1-2; D is perhaps TRBD1 (6 bases). The specimen was CD4+ or CD8+ T cells sorted from blood, collected in a trial of the OX40 agonist ivuxolimab. This clonotype was obtained from an adult with an advanced solid tumor such as melanoma, head and neck, liver or kidney cancer. The CDR3 nucleotides read TGTGCCAGCAGCTTGGAGCAGGGGATAATCGATGGCTACACCTTC. This codes for CASSLEQGIIDGYTF. Combining the CDR3 with reference TRBV5-4 and TRBJ1-2 gives the whole variable domain ETGVTQSPTHLIKTRGQQVTLRCSSQSGHNTVSWYQQALGQGPQFIFQYYREEENGRGNFPPRFSGLQFPNYSSELNVNALELDDSALYLCASSLEQGIIDGYTFGSGTRLTVV.